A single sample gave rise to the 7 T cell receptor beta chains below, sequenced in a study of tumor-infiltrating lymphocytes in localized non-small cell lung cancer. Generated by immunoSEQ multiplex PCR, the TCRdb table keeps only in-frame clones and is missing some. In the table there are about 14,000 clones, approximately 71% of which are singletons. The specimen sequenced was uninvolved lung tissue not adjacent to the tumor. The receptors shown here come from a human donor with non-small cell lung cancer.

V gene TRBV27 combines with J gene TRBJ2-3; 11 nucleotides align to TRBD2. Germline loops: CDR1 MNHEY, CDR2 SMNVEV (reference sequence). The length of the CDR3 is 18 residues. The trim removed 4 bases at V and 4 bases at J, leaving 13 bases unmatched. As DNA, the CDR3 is TGTGCCAGCAGTTCCAGACTGACTAGCGGGGTTTGGTCAGATACGCAGTATTTT. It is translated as CASSSRLTSGVWSDTQYF.

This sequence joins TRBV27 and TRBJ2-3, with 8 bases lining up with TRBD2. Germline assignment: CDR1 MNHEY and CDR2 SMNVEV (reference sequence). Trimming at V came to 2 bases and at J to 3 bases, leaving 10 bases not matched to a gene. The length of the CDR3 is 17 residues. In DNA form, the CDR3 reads TGTGCCAGCAGTTTACGGCGGGGGGTGGGGGGGACAGATACGCAGTATTTT. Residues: CASSLRRGVGGTDTQYF.

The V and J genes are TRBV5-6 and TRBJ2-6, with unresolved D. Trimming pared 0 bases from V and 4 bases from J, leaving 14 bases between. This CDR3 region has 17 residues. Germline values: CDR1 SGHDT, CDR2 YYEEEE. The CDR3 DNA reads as TGTGCCAGCAGCTTGGGAGTATTGAGAAGAGGGGCCAACGTCCTGACTTTC. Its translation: CASSLGVLRRGANVLTF.

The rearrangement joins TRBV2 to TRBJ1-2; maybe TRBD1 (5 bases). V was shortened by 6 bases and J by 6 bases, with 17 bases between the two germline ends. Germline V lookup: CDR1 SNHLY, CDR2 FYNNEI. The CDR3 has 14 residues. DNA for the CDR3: TGTGCCAGCAGGGGCCGGGGCCAAACGGATGGCTACACCTTC. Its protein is CASRGRGQTDGYTF.

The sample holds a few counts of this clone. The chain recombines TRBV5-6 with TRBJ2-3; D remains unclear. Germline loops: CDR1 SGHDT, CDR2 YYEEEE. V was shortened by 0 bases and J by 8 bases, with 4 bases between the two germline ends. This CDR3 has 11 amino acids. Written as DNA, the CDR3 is TGTGCCAGCAGCTTGGAGGGTACGCAGTATTTT. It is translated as CASSLEGTQYF. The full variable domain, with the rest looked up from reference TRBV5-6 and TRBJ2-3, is DAGVTQSPTHLIKTRGQQVTLRCSPKSGHDTVSWYQQALGQGPQFIFQYYEEEERQRGNFPDRFSGHQFPNYSSELNVNALLLGDSALYLCASSLEGTQYFGPGTRLTVL.

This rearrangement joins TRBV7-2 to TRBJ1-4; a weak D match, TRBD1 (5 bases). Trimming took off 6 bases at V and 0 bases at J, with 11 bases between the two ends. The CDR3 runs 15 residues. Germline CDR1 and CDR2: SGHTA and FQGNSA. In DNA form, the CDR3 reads TGTGCCAGCAGTTCCCAGGGTGCAACTAATGAAAAACTGTTTTTT. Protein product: CASSSQGATNEKLFF.

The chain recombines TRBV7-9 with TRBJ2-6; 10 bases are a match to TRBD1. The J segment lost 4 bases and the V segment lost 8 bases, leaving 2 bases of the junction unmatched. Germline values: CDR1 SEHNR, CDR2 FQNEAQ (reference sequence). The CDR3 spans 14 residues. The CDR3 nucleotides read TGTGCCAGCGGGACAGGGGCCGGGGCCAACGTCCTGACTTTC. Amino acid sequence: CASGTGAGANVLTF.